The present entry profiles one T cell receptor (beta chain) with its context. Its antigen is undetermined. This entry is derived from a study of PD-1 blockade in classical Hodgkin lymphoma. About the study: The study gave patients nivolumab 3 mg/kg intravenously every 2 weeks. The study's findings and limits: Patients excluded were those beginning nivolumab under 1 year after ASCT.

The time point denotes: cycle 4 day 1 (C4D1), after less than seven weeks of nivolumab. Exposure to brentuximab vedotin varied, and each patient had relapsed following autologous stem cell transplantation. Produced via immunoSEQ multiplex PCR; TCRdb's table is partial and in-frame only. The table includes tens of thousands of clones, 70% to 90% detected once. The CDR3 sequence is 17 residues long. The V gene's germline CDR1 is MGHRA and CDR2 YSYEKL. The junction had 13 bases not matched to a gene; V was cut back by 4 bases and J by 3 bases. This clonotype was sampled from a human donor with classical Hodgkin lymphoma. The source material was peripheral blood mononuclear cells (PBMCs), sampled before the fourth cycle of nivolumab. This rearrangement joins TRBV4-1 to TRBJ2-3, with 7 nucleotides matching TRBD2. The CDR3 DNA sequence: TGCGCCAGCAGCCTGGGGCTAGCGGCCTCCCCGACAGATACGCAGTATTTT. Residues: CASSLGLAASPTDTQYF.